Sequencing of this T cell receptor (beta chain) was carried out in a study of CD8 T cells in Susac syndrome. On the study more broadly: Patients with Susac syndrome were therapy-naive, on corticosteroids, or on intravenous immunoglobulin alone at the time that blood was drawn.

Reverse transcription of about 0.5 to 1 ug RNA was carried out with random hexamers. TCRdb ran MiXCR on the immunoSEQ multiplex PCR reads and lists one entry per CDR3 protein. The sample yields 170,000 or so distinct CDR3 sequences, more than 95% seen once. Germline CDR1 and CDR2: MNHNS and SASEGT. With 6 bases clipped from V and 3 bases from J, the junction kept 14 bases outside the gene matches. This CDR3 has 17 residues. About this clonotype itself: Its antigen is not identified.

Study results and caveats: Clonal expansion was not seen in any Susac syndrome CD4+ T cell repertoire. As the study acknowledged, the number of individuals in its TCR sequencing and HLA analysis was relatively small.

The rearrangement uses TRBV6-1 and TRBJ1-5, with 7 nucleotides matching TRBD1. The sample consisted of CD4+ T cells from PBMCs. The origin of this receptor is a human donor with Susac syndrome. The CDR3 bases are TGTGCCAGCAGGCAGACGAGGGACAGCTTTTTCAATCAGCCCCAGCATTTT. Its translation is CASRQTRDSFFNQPQHF.